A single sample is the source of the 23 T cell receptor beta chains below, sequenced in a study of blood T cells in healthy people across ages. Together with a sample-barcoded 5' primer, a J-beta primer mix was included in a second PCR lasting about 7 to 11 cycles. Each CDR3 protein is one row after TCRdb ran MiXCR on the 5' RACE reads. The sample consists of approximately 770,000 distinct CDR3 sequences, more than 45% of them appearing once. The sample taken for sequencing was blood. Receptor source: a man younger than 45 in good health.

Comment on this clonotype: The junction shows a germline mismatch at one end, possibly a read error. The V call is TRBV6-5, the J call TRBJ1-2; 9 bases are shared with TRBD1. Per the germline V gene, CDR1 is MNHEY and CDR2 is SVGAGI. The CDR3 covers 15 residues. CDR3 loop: CAGSVPGQGENGYTF. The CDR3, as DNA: TGTGCCGGCAGTGTCCCGGGACAGGGTGAGAATGGCTACACCTTC.

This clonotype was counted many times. The CDR3 DNA follows: TGTGCCACCAGCAGACCGTCCCGGGACTTTACTGGGGCCAACGTCCTGACTTTC. Residues: CATSRPSRDFTGANVLTF. The chain employs TRBV15 and TRBJ2-6, with a weak D call TRBD2 (6 bases). Germline V lookup: CDR1 LNHNV, CDR2 YYDKDF (reference sequence). V was cut by 2 bases and J by 2 bases, with 16 bases left in between. This CDR3 contains 18 residues.

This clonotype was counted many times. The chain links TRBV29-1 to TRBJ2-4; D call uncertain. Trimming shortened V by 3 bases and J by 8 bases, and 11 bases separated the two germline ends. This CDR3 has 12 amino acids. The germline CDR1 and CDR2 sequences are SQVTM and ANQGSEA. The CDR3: CSVEGSTDIQYF. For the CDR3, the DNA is TGCAGCGTTGAGGGAAGCACGGACATTCAGTACTTC.

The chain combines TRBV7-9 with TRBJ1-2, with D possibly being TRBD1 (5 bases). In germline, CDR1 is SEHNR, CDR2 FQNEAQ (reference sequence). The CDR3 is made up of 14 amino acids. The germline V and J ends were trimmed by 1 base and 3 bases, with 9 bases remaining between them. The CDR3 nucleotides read TGTGCCAGCAGCTTAGTGGGGACGGACTATGGCTACACCTTC. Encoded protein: CASSLVGTDYGYTF.

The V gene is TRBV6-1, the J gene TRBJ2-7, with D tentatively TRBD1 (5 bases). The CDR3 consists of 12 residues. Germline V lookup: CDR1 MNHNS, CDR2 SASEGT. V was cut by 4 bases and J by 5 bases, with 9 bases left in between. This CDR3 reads CASSAGFHEQYF. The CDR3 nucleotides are TGTGCCAGCAGTGCAGGGTTCCACGAGCAGTACTTC.

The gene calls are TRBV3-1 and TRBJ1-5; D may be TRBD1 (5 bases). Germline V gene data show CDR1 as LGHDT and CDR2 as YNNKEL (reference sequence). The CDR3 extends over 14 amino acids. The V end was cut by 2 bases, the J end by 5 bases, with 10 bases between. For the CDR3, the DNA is TGTGCCAGCAGCCAAACAGGAGATGATCAGCCCCAGCATTTT. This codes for CASSQTGDDQPQHF.

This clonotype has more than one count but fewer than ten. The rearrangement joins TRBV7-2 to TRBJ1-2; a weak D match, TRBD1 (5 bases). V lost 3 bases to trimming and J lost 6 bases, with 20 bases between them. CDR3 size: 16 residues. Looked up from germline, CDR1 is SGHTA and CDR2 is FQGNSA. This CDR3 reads CASSLPAPSQGHGYTF. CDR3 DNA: TGTGCCAGCAGCTTGCCGGCACCCTCTCAGGGTCATGGCTACACCTTC.

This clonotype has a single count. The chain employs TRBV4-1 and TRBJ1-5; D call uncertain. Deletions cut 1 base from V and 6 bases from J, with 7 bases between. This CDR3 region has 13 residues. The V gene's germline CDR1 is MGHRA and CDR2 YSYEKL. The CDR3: CASSQVIGQPQHF. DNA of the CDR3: TGCGCCAGCAGCCAAGTAATCGGTCAGCCCCAGCATTTT.

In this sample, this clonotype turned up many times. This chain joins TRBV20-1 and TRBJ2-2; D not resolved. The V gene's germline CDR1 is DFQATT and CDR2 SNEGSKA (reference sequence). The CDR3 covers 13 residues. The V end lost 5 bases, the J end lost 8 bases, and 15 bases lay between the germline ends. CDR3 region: CSALITTPGELFF. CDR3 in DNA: TGCAGTGCTTTAATAACCACCCCGGGGGAGCTGTTTTTT.

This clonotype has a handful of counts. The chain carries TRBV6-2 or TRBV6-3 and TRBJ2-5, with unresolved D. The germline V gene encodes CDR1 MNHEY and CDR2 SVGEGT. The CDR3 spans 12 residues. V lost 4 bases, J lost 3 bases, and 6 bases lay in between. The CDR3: CASSLKEETQYF. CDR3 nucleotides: TGTGCCAGCAGTTTAAAGGAAGAGACCCAGTACTTC.

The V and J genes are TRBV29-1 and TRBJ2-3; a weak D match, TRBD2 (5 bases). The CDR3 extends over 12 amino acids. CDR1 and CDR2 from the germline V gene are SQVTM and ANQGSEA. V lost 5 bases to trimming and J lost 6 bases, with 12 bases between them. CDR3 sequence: CSVPGNGDTQYF. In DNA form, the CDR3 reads TGCAGCGTTCCCGGGAACGGGGATACGCAGTATTTT.

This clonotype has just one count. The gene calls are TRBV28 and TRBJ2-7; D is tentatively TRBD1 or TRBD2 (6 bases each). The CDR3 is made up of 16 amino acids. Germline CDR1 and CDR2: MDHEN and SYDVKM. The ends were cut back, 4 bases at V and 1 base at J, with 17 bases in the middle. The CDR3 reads CASSSTPGATSYEQYF. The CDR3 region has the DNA TGTGCCAGCAGTTCGACACCGGGGGCAACTTCCTACGAGCAGTACTTC.

The CDR3 here is CASSLSSGRAWEQYF. The CDR3 DNA reads as TGCGCCAGCAGCCTATCTAGCGGGAGGGCTTGGGAGCAGTACTTC. This chain joins TRBV4-1 and TRBJ2-4; 12 bases align to TRBD2. Per the germline V gene, CDR1 is MGHRA and CDR2 is YSYEKL. The CDR3 extends over 15 amino acids. After removal of 4 bases from V and 13 bases from J, the junction contained 11 bases not matched to a gene.

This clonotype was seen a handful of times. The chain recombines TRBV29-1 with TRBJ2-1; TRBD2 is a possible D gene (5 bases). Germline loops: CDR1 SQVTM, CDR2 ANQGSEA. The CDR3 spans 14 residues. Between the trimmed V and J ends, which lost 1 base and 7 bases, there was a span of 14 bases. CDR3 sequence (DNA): TGCAGCGTTGAAGTGCGGGTGGTCAGGAATGAGCAGTTCTTC. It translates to CSVEVRVVRNEQFF.

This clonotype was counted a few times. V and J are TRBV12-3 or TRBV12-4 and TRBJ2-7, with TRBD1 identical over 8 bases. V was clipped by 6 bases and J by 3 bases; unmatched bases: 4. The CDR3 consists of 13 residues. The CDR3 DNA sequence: TGTGCCAGCAGGGACAGGGCTAGCTACGAGCAGTACTTC. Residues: CASRDRASYEQYF.

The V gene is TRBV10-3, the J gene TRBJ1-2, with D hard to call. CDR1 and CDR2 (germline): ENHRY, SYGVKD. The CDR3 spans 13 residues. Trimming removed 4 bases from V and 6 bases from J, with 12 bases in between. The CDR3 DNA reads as TGTGCCATCAGTGGTCAGCTGGTAGATGGCTACACCTTC. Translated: CAISGQLVDGYTF.

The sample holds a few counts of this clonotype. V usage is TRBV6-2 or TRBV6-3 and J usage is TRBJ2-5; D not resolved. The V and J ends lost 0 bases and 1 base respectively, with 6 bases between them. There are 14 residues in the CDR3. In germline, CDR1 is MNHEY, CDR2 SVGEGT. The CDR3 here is CASSYSPSQETQYF. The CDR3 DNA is TGTGCCAGCAGTTACTCGCCTAGCCAAGAGACCCAGTACTTC.

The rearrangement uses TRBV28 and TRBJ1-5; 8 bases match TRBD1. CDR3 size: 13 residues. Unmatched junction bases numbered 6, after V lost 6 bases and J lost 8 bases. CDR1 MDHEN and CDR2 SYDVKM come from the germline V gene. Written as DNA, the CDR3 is TGTGCCAGCAGCGACAGGGGTCGTGAGCCCCAGCATTTT. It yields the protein CASSDRGREPQHF.

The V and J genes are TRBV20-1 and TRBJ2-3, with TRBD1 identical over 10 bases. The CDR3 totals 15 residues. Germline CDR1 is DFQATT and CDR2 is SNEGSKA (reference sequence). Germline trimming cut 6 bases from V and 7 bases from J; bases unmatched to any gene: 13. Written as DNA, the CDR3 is TGCAGTGCCAGGACAGGGGGAGGTGGTGACTATACGCAGTATTTT. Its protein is CSARTGGGGDYTQYF.

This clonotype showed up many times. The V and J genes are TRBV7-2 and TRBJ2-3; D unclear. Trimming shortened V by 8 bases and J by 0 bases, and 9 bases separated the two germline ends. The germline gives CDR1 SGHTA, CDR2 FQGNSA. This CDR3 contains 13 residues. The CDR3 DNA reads TGTGCCAGCCAAAGACTGAGCACAGATACGCAGTATTTT. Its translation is CASQRLSTDTQYF.

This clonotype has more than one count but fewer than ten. CDR3 bases: TGTGCCAGCAGCGTAGTAGGGGGCACAGATACGCAGTATTTT. It translates to CASSVVGGTDTQYF. The genes are TRBV9 and TRBJ2-3, with D possibly matching TRBD1 (5 bases). Trimming pared 0 bases from V and 1 base from J, leaving 6 bases between. The CDR3 is made up of 14 amino acids. Germline values: CDR1 SGDLS, CDR2 YYNGEE.

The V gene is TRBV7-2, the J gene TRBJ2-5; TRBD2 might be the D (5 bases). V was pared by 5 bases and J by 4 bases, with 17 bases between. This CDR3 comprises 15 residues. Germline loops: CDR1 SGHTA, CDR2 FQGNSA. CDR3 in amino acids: CASSPSPGWVETQYF. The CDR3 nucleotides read TGTGCCAGCAGCCCCTCGCCGGGATGGGTAGAGACCCAGTACTTC.

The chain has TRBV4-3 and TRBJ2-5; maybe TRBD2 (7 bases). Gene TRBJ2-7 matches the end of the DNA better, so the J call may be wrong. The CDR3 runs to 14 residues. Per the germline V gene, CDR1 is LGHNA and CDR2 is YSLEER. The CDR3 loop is CASSQGGGASEQYF. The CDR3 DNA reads TGCGCCAGCAGCCAAGGAGGGGGGGCATCCGAGCAGTACTTC.